Listed here is a single T cell receptor beta chain. The data stem from a study of T cell changes during pregnancy in multiple sclerosis. The CDR3 sequence is 15 residues long. The germline V gene encodes CDR1 MNHNS and CDR2 SASEGT. V gave up 4 bases and J gave up 1 base, with 13 bases separating them. This table comes from immunoSEQ multiplex PCR, and its TCRdb copy is limited to in-frame clones, with some not included. The table lists around 57,000 clones, about nine tenths of them singletons. This receptor was identified in a female donor in good health, enrolled as a control in a pregnancy study. J is TRBJ1-1 and V is TRBV6-1; D perhaps matches TRBD1 (6 bases). Here the sequenced sample was CD4+ T cells from peripheral blood mononuclear cells, taken after pregnancy. CDR3 in DNA: TGTGCCAGCAGTGCCGGACAGCTCGGGAACACTGAAGCTTTCTTT. It translates to CASSAGQLGNTEAFF.